Below, 7 T cell receptor beta chains from the same sample are listed, as sequenced in a study of T cell repertoires in cytomegalovirus infection. A single record per CDR3 protein comes from TCRdb applying MiXCR to the reads. This table holds 300,000 to 400,000 distinct CDR3 sequences, 25% to 30% found once. Their antigens are not known. The sequencing here drew on cultured PBMCs, taken from culture after CMV antigen stimulation. The origin of the receptors is a human donor in good health (CMV status not recorded). Some clones in this sample may be carry-over from other donors' samples.

This clonotype was seen more than once but under ten times. The chain joins TRBV6-1 to TRBJ1-1; the match to TRBD1 covers 9 bases. V shed 4 bases and J 3 bases; nucleotides not matched to a gene: 9. The CDR3 covers 16 residues. In germline, CDR1 is MNHNS, CDR2 SASEGT. Written as DNA, the CDR3 is TGTGCCAGCAGTGGACAGGGGGGAGGATTGTACACTGAAGCTTTCTTT. It is translated as CASSGQGGGLYTEAFF.

This clonotype was seen only a few times. Germline is not matched at one junction end, which may reflect a read error. V gene TRBV4-1 combines with J gene TRBJ1-1; D may be TRBD1 (5 bases). This CDR3 spans 16 amino acids. The germline gives CDR1 MGHRA, CDR2 YSYEKL. CDR3 sequence reads: CASSQGLGEPNTEAFF. CDR3 nucleotides: TGTGCCAGCAGCCAAGGATTAGGGGAGCCCAACACTGAAGCTTTCTTT.

As concerns this clonotype: Mismatch with germline at one junction end may stem from a read error. This chain uses TRBV28 with TRBJ2-1; TRBD1 is a possible D gene (6 bases). The CDR3 is 13 amino acids. From germline, CDR1 is MDHEN and CDR2 SYDVKM. CDR3 DNA sequence: TGTGCCAGCAGATCTACAGGGTCGGTTGAGCGGTTCTTC. Encoded protein: CASRSTGSVERFF.

This clonotype appeared many times. The chain has TRBV7-2 and TRBJ1-2; perhaps TRBD1 as D (5 bases). Germline V gene lookup returns CDR1 SGHTA and CDR2 FQGNSA. V was cut by 0 bases and J by 5 bases, with 7 bases left in between. The CDR3 is 13 amino acids. The CDR3 loop reads CASSLARGYGYTF. DNA for the CDR3: TGTGCCAGCAGCTTAGCGCGGGGGTATGGCTACACCTTC.

This clonotype was picked up a small number of times. This chain joins TRBV7-6 and TRBJ2-5; TRBD2 matches at 7 bases. This CDR3 region has 16 residues. Germline values: CDR1 SGHVS, CDR2 FNYEAQ. J gave up 4 bases and V 3 bases, and 11 bases lay outside the gene matches. The CDR3 spells CASSFKGLGRRETQYF. CDR3 bases: TGTGCCAGCAGCTTTAAAGGACTAGGGAGGAGAGAGACCCAGTACTTC. Complete variable domain (other parts from reference TRBV7-6 and TRBJ2-5): GAGVSQSPRYKVTKRGQDVALRCDPISGHVSLYWYRQALGQGPEFLTYFNYEAQQDKSGLPNDRFSAERPEGSISTLTIQRTEQRDSAMYRCASSFKGLGRRETQYFGPGTRLLVL.

This clonotype appeared a few times. The gene calls are TRBV24-1 and TRBJ2-1; the D gene is possibly TRBD1 (6 bases). Per germline, CDR1 KGHDR and CDR2 SFDVKD. The CDR3 has 14 residues. V was clipped by 2 bases and J by 12 bases, with 16 bases between them. CDR3 nucleotides: TGTGCCACCAGTGATTGGGACACCCCTCTTAGGCAGTTCTTC. Translated, it gives CATSDWDTPLRQFF.

The chain combines TRBV28 with TRBJ2-6; D perhaps matches TRBD2 (6 bases). This CDR3 has 15 residues. The V gene's germline CDR1 is MDHEN and CDR2 SYDVKM. The V end lost 7 bases, the J end lost 1 base, and 11 bases lay between the germline ends. This CDR3 is CASTVGGSGANVLTF. For the CDR3, the DNA is TGTGCCAGCACCGTGGGGGGATCTGGGGCCAACGTCCTGACTTTC.